These 20 T cell receptor beta chains came from one sample sequenced in a study of regulatory T cells in long-lasting Graves disease. The time point was: newly diagnosed GD, antithyroid drugs for less than 3 months. PBMC RNA was the source of the TCR library. Building the TCR beta libraries relied on iRepertoire HTBI primers, and CDR3 regions underwent Arm-PCR. Using its own MiXCR run on the multiplex PCR reads, TCRdb lists one record per CDR3 protein. The table includes about 380,000 distinct CDR3 sequences, about 14% detected once. The specimen comprised peripheral blood mononuclear cells (PBMCs), sampled at new diagnosis, from a patient treated with antithyroid drugs. The receptors originated from a female donor with Graves disease.

As DNA, the CDR3 is TGTGCCAGCAGGGGGGGGGGGGATCAGCCCCAGCATTTT. Encoded protein: CASRGGGDQPQHF. The V and J genes are TRBV6-1 and TRBJ1-5; D may be TRBD1 (5 bases). The V gene lost 6 bases and the J gene lost 5 bases, with 11 bases spanning the gap. In germline, CDR1 is MNHNS, CDR2 SASEGT. The CDR3 length is 13 residues.

This clonotype was found many times. The chain is built from TRBV30 and TRBJ1-6; D unresolved. CDR3 length: 14 residues. V lost 0 bases and J lost 8, with 11 bases in between. Germline V gene sequence: CDR1 GTSNPN, CDR2 SVGIG (reference sequence). CDR3 coding DNA: TGTGCCTGGAGTGTTGGTATGCTGGATTCACCCCTCCACTTT. Protein: CAWSVGMLDSPLHF.

This clonotype has ten or more counts. An end of the junction does not agree with germline; a read error may underlie this. This chain joins TRBV2 and TRBJ2-4; possibly TRBD1 for D (5 bases). This CDR3 spans 13 amino acids. In germline, CDR1 is SNHLY, CDR2 FYNNEI. As DNA, the CDR3 is TGTGCCAGCACCCTGACAGCCCAAAACATTCAGTACTTC. It encodes CASTLTAQNIQYF.

This clonotype was seen ten or more times. The CDR3 spells CASSYSGAGGTDTQYF. The CDR3 DNA follows: TGTGCCAGCAGTTACTCGGGGGCAGGGGGCACAGATACGCAGTATTTT. This chain uses TRBV6-2 or TRBV6-3 with TRBJ2-3, with a possible D match to TRBD1 (6 bases). Germline lookup yields CDR1 MNHEY and CDR2 SVGEGT. The ends were cut back, 0 bases at V and 1 base at J, with 11 bases in the middle. CDR3 length: 16 residues.

There are many counts of this clonotype. The chain uses TRBV7-3 and TRBJ2-1; possibly TRBD1 for D (6 bases). Germline CDR1 and CDR2: SGHTA and FQGTGA. There are 14 residues in the CDR3. V lost 2 bases and J lost 4, with 9 bases in between. CDR3 residues: CASSLLGQYNEQFF. The CDR3 nucleotides read TGTGCCAGCAGCTTATTAGGACAGTACAATGAGCAGTTCTTC.

This chain uses TRBV7-9 with TRBJ2-5; TRBD1 agrees at 7 bases. V trimming: 6 bases; J trimming: 5 bases; junction bases outside the gene matches: 6. Germline CDR1 reads SEHNR; CDR2 reads FQNEAQ (reference sequence). The CDR3 totals 13 residues. In nucleotides, the CDR3 is TGTGCCAGCAGTCAGACAGGGCGGGAGACCCAGTACTTC. Amino acids: CASSQTGRETQYF.

This clonotype was recorded many times. The V gene is TRBV7-3, the J gene TRBJ2-1, with 13 bases identical to TRBD2. Germline V gene sequence: CDR1 SGHTA, CDR2 FQGTGA. The CDR3 runs to 14 residues. Trimming at V came to 5 bases and at J to 8 bases, leaving 3 bases not matched to a gene. The CDR3 bases are TGTGCCAGCAGCACGGGACTAGCGGGGTATGAGCAGTTCTTC. Protein product: CASSTGLAGYEQFF.

This clonotype was found a few times. CDR3 region: CSVGGDSYSNQPQHF. In nucleotides, the CDR3 is TGCAGCGTTGGGGGGGACTCGTATAGCAATCAGCCCCAGCATTTT. The chain joins TRBV29-1 to TRBJ1-5; maybe TRBD1 (5 bases). Germline V gives CDR1 SQVTM, CDR2 ANQGSEA. The CDR3 extends over 15 amino acids. V was trimmed by 4 bases and J by 0 bases, leaving 13 bases between them.

The J gene is TRBJ1-2, the V gene TRBV5-4; a possible D gene is TRBD1 (5 bases). Trimming stripped 5 bases from V and 1 base from J, with 18 bases between. Germline assignment: CDR1 SGHNT and CDR2 YYREEE (reference sequence). The CDR3 totals 16 residues. The CDR3, as DNA: TGTGCCAGCAGGTCATCCGCGGGGGTTTTTAACTATGGCTACACCTTC. It encodes CASRSSAGVFNYGYTF.

This clonotype was seen at least ten times. This sequence joins TRBV10-3 and TRBJ1-5, with 7 bases lining up with TRBD1. With V trimmed by 7 bases and J by 6 bases, 18 bases remained unmatched. This CDR3 has 17 amino acids. Looked up from germline, CDR1 is ENHRY and CDR2 is SYGVKD. The CDR3 DNA reads TGTGCCATCACCGAGGGCGGAGAGAGACAGGGAGGTCAGCCCCAGCATTTT. Its protein product is CAITEGGERQGGQPQHF.

This clonotype has only a few counts. V and J are TRBV12-5 and TRBJ1-5; the match to TRBD1 covers 9 bases. The germline CDR1 and CDR2 sequences are LGHNT and FRNRAP. The V segment lost 4 bases and the J segment 7 bases; nucleotides outside the gene matches: 5. The CDR3 has 14 residues. CDR3 sequence (DNA): TGTGCTAGTGGTTGGACAGGGGCAGGACAGCCCCAGCATTTT. Protein product: CASGWTGAGQPQHF.

This clonotype was recorded at least ten times. J is TRBJ2-7 and V is TRBV13, with TRBD1 as a possible D gene (6 bases). The CDR3 is 13 residues long. Germline V CDR1 and CDR2: PRHDT, FYEKMQ (reference sequence). The V and J ends lost 9 bases and 0 bases respectively, with 12 bases between them. CDR3 sequence: CASLDRSSYEQYF. CDR3 DNA: TGTGCCAGTCTAGACAGGAGCTCCTACGAGCAGTACTTC.

This clonotype was picked up many times. The chain carries TRBV6-1 and TRBJ2-7; D is perhaps TRBD2 (7 bases). Trimming left V 5 bases short and J 0 bases short, with 17 bases between. Germline CDR1 and CDR2: MNHNS and SASEGT. The CDR3 is 16 amino acids. The CDR3 coding sequence is TGTGCCAGCAGTCGCTTCGGGGGGACATTCTCCTACGAGCAGTACTTC. This codes for CASSRFGGTFSYEQYF.

This clonotype was seen more than once but under ten times. The CDR3 region is CASSQSSGTEAFF. CDR3 DNA sequence: TGCGCCAGCAGCCAATCCTCGGGCACTGAAGCTTTCTTT. This rearrangement joins TRBV4-3 to TRBJ1-1; D is uncertain. Trimming took off 2 bases at V and 4 bases at J, with 8 bases between the two ends. CDR3 length: 13 amino acids. From germline, CDR1 is LGHNA and CDR2 YSLEER.

This clonotype was seen a handful of times. The chain links TRBV28 to TRBJ2-5, with TRBD1 matching 7 bases. V shed 1 base, J shed 5 bases, and the junction held 4 bases outside the gene matches. The CDR3 is 14 amino acids. Germline V gene sequence: CDR1 MDHEN, CDR2 SYDVKM. The CDR3 nucleotides are TGTGCCAGCAGTTTATCAGGGGGTGGGGAGACCCAGTACTTC. As protein: CASSLSGGGETQYF. The full variable domain, in which reference TRBV28 and TRBJ2-5 provide the parts outside the CDR3, is DVKVTQSSRYLVKRTGEKVFLECVQDMDHENMFWYRQDPGLGLRLIYFSYDVKMKEKGDIPEGYSVSREKKERFSLILESASTNQTSMYLCASSLSGGGETQYFGPGTRLLVL.

The table lists this clonotype with many counts. This rearrangement joins TRBV7-2 to TRBJ2-7; D perhaps matches TRBD1 (6 bases). V was cut by 5 bases and J by 2 bases, with 10 bases left in between. The CDR3 is 13 residues long. Germline CDR1 SGHTA, CDR2 FQGNSA. CDR3 protein: CASSPDRPYEQYF. CDR3 in DNA: TGTGCCAGCAGCCCCGACAGGCCCTACGAGCAGTACTTC.

This clonotype was detected many times. The chain uses TRBV27 and TRBJ1-5; 8 bases are a match to TRBD1. Germline values: CDR1 MNHEY, CDR2 SMNVEV (reference sequence). This CDR3 region has 15 residues. V lost 3 bases and J lost 2; bases outside the gene matches: 3. CDR3 coding DNA: TGTGCCAGCAGTTTCTCGGGACAGGGCAATCAGCCCCAGCATTTT. It is translated as CASSFSGQGNQPQHF.

There are many counts of this clonotype. This sequence joins TRBV28 and TRBJ2-5; unclear D gene. Trimming removed 7 bases at V and 0 bases at J, with 15 bases between. CDR3 length: 15 residues. The germline V gene encodes CDR1 MDHEN and CDR2 SYDVKM. CDR3 sequence (DNA): TGTGCCAGCATTCCAGCAACAACGTACCAAGAGACCCAGTACTTC. This sequence encodes CASIPATTYQETQYF.

This clonotype was seen a few times. This chain uses TRBV15 with TRBJ1-6, with TRBD1 matching 7 bases. CDR1 is LNHNV and CDR2 is YYDKDF in the germline V gene (reference sequence). This CDR3 contains 15 residues. Trimming cost V 3 bases and J 7 bases; bases outside gene matches: 6. CDR3 residues: CATSRDRPANSPLHF. Here the CDR3 DNA reads TGTGCCACCAGCAGGGACAGGCCGGCAAATTCACCCCTCCACTTT.

As concerns this clonotype: A read error is possible here, since a much larger clone lies one base away. V and J are TRBV27 and TRBJ2-3; D call uncertain. Near its end, the DNA agrees better with TRBJ2-5, so the J call may be wrong. Germline values: CDR1 MNHEY, CDR2 SMNVEV (reference sequence). CDR3 size: 14 residues. CDR3 sequence: CASSDYSVPVVQYF. CDR3 in DNA: TGTGCCAGCAGTGATTACTCGGTGCCGGTCGTCCAGTACTTC.